Listed below are T cell receptor beta chains from one sample, sequenced in a study of blood T cell repertoires in COVID-19. The repertoire was sequenced with immunoSEQ multiplex PCR; TCRdb's copy has only in-frame clones and lacks some. This table has roughly 140,000 clones, around 76% appearing once. Sequencing was carried out using peripheral blood. All receptors come from a man between 60 and 75 years old with acute or convalescent COVID-19. CDR3s include the opening cysteine and the closing phenylalanine or tryptophan. The order of the fields is V gene, clone size, J gene, D gene, CDR3 protein, CDR3 DNA. A D gene is named only where the DNA matches it firmly. A clone size is listed for some rows: how often the clone was seen (once, few, many), or a class if it is expanded.

V: TRBV7-2; size: NA; J: TRBJ1-2; D: NA; CDR3: CASSGFRDNYGYTF; DNA: TGTGCCAGCAGTGGTTTCAGGGATAACTATGGCTACACCTTC
V: TRBV10-3; size: NA; J: TRBJ2-5; D: NA; CDR3: CAISAQTPQETQYF; DNA: TGTGCCATCAGTGCGCAGACACCCCAAGAGACCCAGTACTTC
V: TRBV18; size: few; J: TRBJ2-3; D: NA; CDR3: CASSTGTADTQYF; DNA: TGTGCCAGCTCAACCGGGACTGCAGATACGCAGTATTTT
V: TRBV6-1; size: NA; J: TRBJ2-1; D: NA; CDR3: CASSEGGGDPQFF; DNA: TGTGCCAGCAGTGAAGGGGGCGGGGATCCGCAGTTCTTC
V: TRBV7-2; size: NA; J: TRBJ2-5; D: TRBD1; CDR3: CASSLAWTGGLQTQYF; DNA: TGTGCCAGCAGCTTAGCTTGGACAGGGGGCCTCCAGACCCAGTACTTC
V: TRBV10-3; size: NA; J: TRBJ2-1; D: NA; CDR3: CAISGGRNYNEQFF; DNA: TGTGCCATCAGCGGGGGTCGAAACTACAATGAGCAGTTCTTC
V: TRBV4-1; size: NA; J: TRBJ2-2; D: TRBD1; CDR3: CASSQVQGATGELFF; DNA: TGCGCCAGCAGCCAAGTACAGGGGGCAACCGGGGAGCTGTTTTTT
V: TRBV28; size: NA; J: TRBJ2-5; D: TRBD1; CDR3: CASSSYRGEEETQYF; DNA: TGTGCCAGCAGTTCTTACAGGGGTGAGGAAGAGACCCAGTACTTC
V: TRBV18; size: NA; J: TRBJ2-7; D: NA; CDR3: CASSPPGGGGSSYEQYF; DNA: TGTGCCAGCTCACCACCGGGGGGCGGGGGAAGCTCCTACGAGCAGTACTTC
V: TRBV7-2; size: NA; J: TRBJ1-5; D: TRBD1; CDR3: CASSPGTGGASNQPQHF; DNA: TGTGCCAGCAGCCCCGGGACAGGGGGCGCATCAAATCAGCCCCAGCATTTT
V: TRBV6-5; size: NA; J: TRBJ1-5; D: TRBD1; CDR3: CASSQGAGQPQHF; DNA: TGTGCCAGCTCTCAGGGGGCAGGTCAGCCCCAGCATTTT
V: TRBV18; size: NA; J: TRBJ1-2; D: NA; CDR3: CASSPGLYGYTF; DNA: TGTGCCAGCTCACCGGGGCTCTATGGCTACACCTTC
V: TRBV18; size: few; J: TRBJ2-7; D: TRBD1; CDR3: CASSPGTGASYEQYF; DNA: TGTGCCAGCTCACCAGGGACAGGGGCCTCCTACGAGCAGTACTTC
V: TRBV10-1; size: NA; J: TRBJ2-1; D: TRBD2; CDR3: CASSESLAGGDEQFF; DNA: TGCGCCAGCAGTGAGTCACTAGCGGGAGGCGATGAGCAGTTCTTC
V: TRBV19; size: NA; J: TRBJ2-2; D: TRBD1; CDR3: CASRAGGAVGNTGELFF; DNA: TGTGCCAGTAGGGCAGGGGGCGCGGTTGGGAACACCGGGGAGCTGTTTTTT
V: TRBV9; size: NA; J: TRBJ2-3; D: NA; CDR3: CASSEGRGDTYTDTQYF; DNA: TGTGCCAGCAGCGAGGGGAGGGGGGACACTTACACAGATACGCAGTATTTT
V: TRBV13; size: NA; J: TRBJ2-5; D: TRBD2; CDR3: CASSSSGTSGDIQETQYF; DNA: TGTGCCAGCAGCTCCTCCGGGACTAGCGGTGACATCCAAGAGACCCAGTACTTC
V: TRBV10-3; size: NA; J: TRBJ2-2; D: TRBD2; CDR3: CAISEPLAGDPGELFF; DNA: TGTGCCATCAGTGAGCCGCTAGCGGGAGACCCCGGGGAGCTGTTTTTT
V: TRBV2; size: NA; J: TRBJ2-5; D: NA; CDR3: CASRSLAGQETQYF; DNA: TGTGCCAGCAGATCTTTGGCAGGACAAGAGACCCAGTACTTC
V: TRBV2; size: NA; J: TRBJ2-1; D: NA; CDR3: CASSFRDPSRGQFF; DNA: TGTGCCAGCAGCTTCCGGGATCCCTCTCGAGGGCAGTTCTTC
V: TRBV7-2; size: NA; J: TRBJ2-7; D: NA; CDR3: CASSLYYEQYF; DNA: TGTGCCAGCAGCTTATACTACGAGCAGTACTTC
V: TRBV7-2; size: few; J: TRBJ2-7; D: TRBD2; CDR3: CASSFGLAGGRMRREQYF; DNA: TGTGCCAGCAGCTTCGGACTAGCGGGAGGAAGAATGAGGAGGGAGCAGTACTTC
V: TRBV6-5; size: NA; J: TRBJ2-4; D: TRBD1; CDR3: CASRGQGPKNIQYF; DNA: TGTGCCAGCAGGGGACAGGGGCCCAAAAACATTCAGTACTTC
V: TRBV4-1; size: NA; J: TRBJ1-6; D: NA; CDR3: CASSQALGGDSPLHF; DNA: TGCGCCAGCAGCCAAGCCCTCGGAGGGGATTCACCCCTCCACTTT
V: TRBV5-1; size: NA; J: TRBJ2-5; D: TRBD2; CDR3: CASSLTPSGSGETQYF; DNA: TGCGCCAGCAGCTTGACTCCTAGCGGGAGTGGGGAGACCCAGTACTTC
V: TRBV18; size: NA; J: TRBJ1-5; D: NA; CDR3: CASSQGGDQPQHF; DNA: TGTGCCAGCTCCCAAGGAGGAGATCAGCCCCAGCATTTT
V: TRBV9; size: NA; J: TRBJ2-1; D: NA; CDR3: CASSPRTVGLGAFEQFF; DNA: TGTGCCAGCAGCCCACGGACAGTAGGGTTGGGGGCCTTTGAGCAGTTCTTC
V: TRBV11-2; size: NA; J: TRBJ2-7; D: TRBD1; CDR3: CASSPGQGYEQYF; DNA: TGTGCCAGCAGCCCGGGACAGGGGTACGAGCAGTACTTC
V: TRBV12-3/TRBV12-4; size: NA; J: TRBJ2-4; D: TRBD1; CDR3: CASSLGGADIQYF; DNA: TGTGCCAGCAGTCTAGGGGGCGCGGACATTCAGTACTTC
V: TRBV23-1; size: once; J: TRBJ2-5; D: NA; CDR3: CASSQFKTDQETQYF; DNA: TGCGCCAGCAGTCAATTCAAGACAGACCAAGAGACCCAGTACTTC
V: TRBV6-5; size: NA; J: TRBJ2-5; D: NA; CDR3: CASSLLGVGQETQYF; DNA: TGTGCCAGCAGCCTCCTCGGGGTGGGCCAAGAGACCCAGTACTTC
V: TRBV19; size: NA; J: TRBJ2-7; D: TRBD2; CDR3: CATNRPQAGPSYEQYF; DNA: TGTGCCACCAACAGACCCCAAGCGGGACCCTCCTACGAGCAGTACTTC
V: TRBV19; size: once; J: TRBJ2-3; D: NA; CDR3: CASRRRGTSSTDTQYF; DNA: TGTGCCAGTAGGCGCCGTGGGACTTCTTCCACAGATACGCAGTATTTT
V: TRBV27; size: few; J: TRBJ1-6; D: NA; CDR3: CASSLSQGGRDSPLHF; DNA: TGTGCCAGCAGTTTATCGCAAGGGGGTAGAGATTCACCCCTCCACTTT
V: TRBV18; size: NA; J: TRBJ2-5; D: TRBD2; CDR3: CASSPPGTGGETQYF; DNA: TGTGCCAGCTCACCACCGGGGACGGGAGGGGAGACCCAGTACTTC
V: TRBV28; size: NA; J: TRBJ2-7; D: TRBD1; CDR3: CASSDRVSYEQYF; DNA: TGTGCCAGCTCCGACAGGGTTTCCTACGAGCAGTACTTC
V: TRBV29-1; size: NA; J: TRBJ2-6; D: TRBD1; CDR3: CSVDAGGTGANVLTF; DNA: TGCAGCGTAGACGCAGGGGGCACTGGGGCCAACGTCCTGACTTTC
V: TRBV5-1; size: NA; J: TRBJ1-1; D: TRBD1; CDR3: CASSLGQGAVGEAFF; DNA: TGCGCCAGCAGCCTTGGACAGGGGGCGGTCGGTGAAGCTTTCTTT
V: TRBV6-5; size: NA; J: TRBJ1-6; D: NA; CDR3: CASTGRGGSPLHF; DNA: TGTGCCAGCACTGGCAGGGGTGGTTCACCCCTCCACTTT
V: TRBV19; size: NA; J: TRBJ2-3; D: TRBD2; CDR3: CASSVGTSGADTQYF; DNA: TGTGCCAGTAGTGTCGGGACTAGCGGTGCAGATACGCAGTATTTT
V: TRBV16; size: NA; J: TRBJ2-2; D: NA; CDR3: CASRSAGSNTGELFF; DNA: TGTGCCAGCCGATCAGCAGGGTCTAACACCGGGGAGCTGTTTTTT
V: TRBV27; size: NA; J: TRBJ2-3; D: NA; CDR3: CASSLLARGTGTDTQYF; DNA: TGTGCCAGCAGTTTACTCGCTCGGGGGACTGGCACAGATACGCAGTATTTT
V: TRBV9; size: NA; J: TRBJ2-3; D: NA; CDR3: CASSVLSGSLGDTQYF; DNA: TGTGCCAGCAGCGTCCTATCTGGGAGTTTAGGAGATACGCAGTATTTT
V: TRBV15; size: NA; J: TRBJ2-1; D: TRBD2; CDR3: CATSRVLGTSGRNEQFF; DNA: TGTGCCACCAGCAGAGTTTTAGGGACTAGCGGAAGGAATGAGCAGTTCTTC
V: TRBV25-1; size: many; J: TRBJ2-7; D: NA; CDR3: CASSRGGELCYEQYF; DNA: TGTGCCAGCAGTAGAGGAGGGGAGCTATGCTACGAGCAGTACTTC
V: TRBV5-6; size: NA; J: TRBJ2-1; D: TRBD2; CDR3: CASSNRGRLASSYNEQFF; DNA: TGTGCCAGCAGCAACCGGGGCAGACTAGCCAGCTCCTACAATGAGCAGTTCTTC